Each of the 16 T cell receptor beta chains below was sequenced from the same sample in a study of metastatic and nonmetastatic thyroid tumors. All patients were untreated before thyroid surgery. TCRdb reanalyzed the PCR reads via MiXCR. The repertoire includes 20,000 or so clones, approximately 14% of them detected once, and around 19% sits in the top ten. Sequenced sample: blood. Receptors originate from a female donor with papillary thyroid cancer or a benign thyroid nodule (not recorded which). Some clones in this sample may be carry-over from other donors' samples.

This clone appeared a single time. The rearrangement uses TRBV3-1 and TRBJ2-7; 9 bases align to TRBD1. The ends lost 3 bases at V and 2 bases at J; junction bases unmatched: 8. Germline V lookup: CDR1 LGHDT, CDR2 YNNKEL (reference sequence). The CDR3 is 16 residues long. The CDR3 loop is CASSHSPGQGPYEQYF. CDR3 coding DNA: TGTGCCAGCAGCCACTCGCCGGGACAGGGCCCCTACGAGCAGTACTTC.

Of note for this clone: The conserved phenylalanine or tryptophan is not found at the CDR3 terminus, so this likely reflects a read error. The chain employs TRBV7-3 and TRBJ2-2; 8 nucleotides line up with TRBD2. Germline CDR1 reads SGHTA; CDR2 reads FQGTGA. The CDR3 is 16 amino acids. The DNA for the CDR3 is TGTGTCAGCAGCTCCGGGGGGGTAGTTACCACCGGGGAGCTGTTTCTT. It specifies CVSSSGGVVTTGELFL.

There are many counts of this clone. The genes are TRBV20-1 and TRBJ2-7; 11 bases map to TRBD2. There are 16 residues in the CDR3. The germline gives CDR1 DFQATT, CDR2 SNEGSKA (reference sequence). With V trimmed by 6 bases and J by 1 base, 11 bases remained unmatched. The CDR3 region has the DNA TGCAGTGCCTACATAGCGGGGGGGCTTATGTCCTACGAGCAGTACTTC. This codes for CSAYIAGGLMSYEQYF.

The V call is TRBV10-2, the J call TRBJ2-5; D could derive from TRBD1 or TRBD2 (5 bases each). Between the trimmed V and J ends, which lost 7 bases and 1 base, there was a span of 13 bases. Germline CDR1 reads WSHSY; CDR2 reads SAAADI. This CDR3 has 14 residues. DNA for the CDR3: TGCGCCAGCACCCGGGGCGGCCTCCAAGAGACCCAGTACTTC. The encoded protein is CASTRGGLQETQYF.

This chain links TRBV20-1 with TRBJ2-5, with 11 bases aligning to TRBD2. Looked up from germline, CDR1 is DFQATT and CDR2 is SNEGSKA (reference sequence). Trimming at V came to 5 bases and at J to 5 bases, leaving 7 bases not matched to a gene. The CDR3 loop spans 14 amino acids. The DNA of the CDR3 is TGCAGTGCTTTAGCGGGAGGGCCTTGGGAGACCCAGTACTTC. This codes for CSALAGGPWETQYF.

This clone showed up many times. The chain carries TRBV7-3 and TRBJ2-5, with 8 bases fitting TRBD2. Germline trimming cut 5 bases from V and 5 bases from J; bases unmatched to any gene: 4. This CDR3 spans 13 amino acids. Germline values: CDR1 SGHTA, CDR2 FQGTGA. CDR3 protein: CASSPTSAETQYF. The CDR3 DNA sequence: TGTGCCAGCAGCCCGACTAGCGCGGAGACCCAGTACTTC.

This clone was detected ten times or more. The chain recombines TRBV20-1 with TRBJ2-2; D is ambiguous. CDR1 and CDR2 (germline): DFQATT, SNEGSKA (reference sequence). Between the trimmed V and J ends, which lost 3 bases and 3 bases, there was a span of 17 bases. This CDR3 has 16 residues. This CDR3 is CSASMAGLMHTGELFF. CDR3 bases: TGCAGTGCTAGTATGGCCGGTCTCATGCACACCGGGGAGCTGTTTTTT.

This clone has ten or more counts. The chain links TRBV2 to TRBJ1-5; D unclear. Deletions cut 1 base from V and 4 bases from J, with 8 bases between. The CDR3 has 14 amino acids. Germline-derived CDR1 and CDR2 are SNHLY and FYNNEI. The DNA of the CDR3 is TGTGCCAGCAGTGAAGATCTGGGGAATCAGCCCCAGCATTTT. Amino acid sequence: CASSEDLGNQPQHF.

This rearrangement joins TRBV9 to TRBJ2-7, with TRBD1 matching over 7 bases. CDR3 length: 14 residues. In germline, CDR1 is SGDLS, CDR2 YYNGEE. With V trimmed by 0 bases and J by 2 bases, 2 bases remained unmatched. The CDR3 here is CASSVEGAPYEQYF. The CDR3 region has the DNA TGTGCCAGCAGCGTAGAGGGGGCGCCCTACGAGCAGTACTTC.

This clone is classed as large. The chain couples TRBV6-1 to TRBJ1-2, with 7 bases identical to TRBD1. CDR1 MNHNS and CDR2 SASEGT come from the germline V gene. This CDR3 region has 15 residues. Trimming at V came to 0 bases and at J to 8 bases, leaving 9 bases not matched to a gene. The CDR3 is CASSEATGTSGGYTF. CDR3 in DNA: TGTGCCAGCAGTGAAGCGACAGGGACGTCAGGAGGCTACACCTTC.

Only a few counts were recorded for this clone. The chain is built from TRBV28 and TRBJ1-4; D call uncertain. V was cut by 3 bases and J by 3 bases, with 11 bases left in between. The germline V gene encodes CDR1 MDHEN and CDR2 SYDVKM. CDR3 size: 15 residues. CDR3 bases: TGTGCCAGCAGTTTCGGCGGACGGGCTAATGAAAAACTGTTTTTT. This sequence encodes CASSFGGRANEKLFF.

Many counts were recorded for this clone. J is TRBJ2-1 and V is TRBV20-1, with 14 bases that match TRBD2. The trim removed 5 bases at V and 5 bases at J, leaving 8 bases unmatched. Per the germline V gene, CDR1 is DFQATT and CDR2 is SNEGSKA (reference sequence). The CDR3 extends over 16 amino acids. The CDR3 DNA sequence: TGCAGTGCTCCGGTTTCGACTAGCGGGAGGGACAATGAGCAGTTCTTC. This sequence encodes CSAPVSTSGRDNEQFF.

This chain links TRBV7-3 with TRBJ2-7; 9 nucleotides match TRBD1. The CDR3 has 14 amino acids. J lost 5 bases, V lost 3 bases, and 5 bases had no gene match. Germline loops: CDR1 SGHTA, CDR2 FQGTGA. In nucleotides, the CDR3 is TGTGCCAGCAGCTTGGGGACAGGGTCGGACGAGCAGTACTTC. As protein: CASSLGTGSDEQYF.

The table lists this clone with many counts. The CDR3 here is CASSQGTSRDFSYNEQFF. The DNA of the CDR3 is TGTGCCAGCAGCCAAGGCACTTCCCGGGACTTCTCCTACAATGAGCAGTTCTTC. The rearrangement uses TRBV14 and TRBJ2-1; weak D call: TRBD2 (6 bases). The V end was cut by 1 base, the J end by 0 bases, with 16 bases between. The germline V gene encodes CDR1 SGHDN and CDR2 FVKESK. The CDR3 is made up of 18 amino acids.

This clone showed up just once. The chain joins TRBV4-1 to TRBJ1-4; 10 nucleotides align to TRBD1. CDR3 size: 18 residues. The germline V gene has CDR1 MGHRA and CDR2 YSYEKL. The ends lost 3 bases at V and 8 bases at J; junction bases unmatched: 15. DNA of the CDR3: TGCGCCAGCAGCCACCAACCGGGACAGGGGACCCCTTTAGAAAAACTGTTTTTT. It is translated as CASSHQPGQGTPLEKLFF.

This clone was observed at least ten times. This rearrangement joins TRBV4-1 to TRBJ1-2; 11 positions match TRBD1. CDR3 length: 15 amino acids. Germline CDR1 MGHRA, CDR2 YSYEKL. Trimming at V came to 1 base and at J to 9 bases, leaving 7 bases not matched to a gene. CDR3 coding DNA: TGCGCCAGCAGCCAAGTTGGACAGGGGGCGAGTAGCTACACCTTC. Encoded protein: CASSQVGQGASSYTF.